The present TCR beta chain was sequenced within a study of CD8 T cells in ankylosing spondylitis. Notes on the study in general: Apparently characteristic of ankylosing spondylitis blood was a TCR beta motif (roughly 8 highly homologous variants). Relatively rare in peripheral blood, disease-linked clones were also CD8+.

There are a few counts of this clonotype. Its specificity is unknown. 5'-RACE, quantitative and with molecular barcodes, yielded the TCR beta libraries. TCRdb reprocessed the 5' RACE reads via MiXCR and lists one record per CDR3 protein. The repertoire holds roughly 700,000 distinct CDR3 sequences, with about 20% as singletons. V gave up 5 bases and J gave up 1 base, with 8 bases separating them. Germline-derived CDR1 and CDR2 are SEHNR and FQNEAQ (reference sequence). This CDR3 is built from 13 residues. The clonotype comes from a male donor with ankylosing spondylitis. The genes are TRBV7-9 and TRBJ1-1, with D hard to call. Sequencing was performed on blood, either unsorted or a sorted T cell fraction (not recorded which). This CDR3 reads CASSGGTNTEAFF. DNA of the CDR3: TGTGCCAGCAGCGGTGGAACGAACACTGAAGCTTTCTTT.